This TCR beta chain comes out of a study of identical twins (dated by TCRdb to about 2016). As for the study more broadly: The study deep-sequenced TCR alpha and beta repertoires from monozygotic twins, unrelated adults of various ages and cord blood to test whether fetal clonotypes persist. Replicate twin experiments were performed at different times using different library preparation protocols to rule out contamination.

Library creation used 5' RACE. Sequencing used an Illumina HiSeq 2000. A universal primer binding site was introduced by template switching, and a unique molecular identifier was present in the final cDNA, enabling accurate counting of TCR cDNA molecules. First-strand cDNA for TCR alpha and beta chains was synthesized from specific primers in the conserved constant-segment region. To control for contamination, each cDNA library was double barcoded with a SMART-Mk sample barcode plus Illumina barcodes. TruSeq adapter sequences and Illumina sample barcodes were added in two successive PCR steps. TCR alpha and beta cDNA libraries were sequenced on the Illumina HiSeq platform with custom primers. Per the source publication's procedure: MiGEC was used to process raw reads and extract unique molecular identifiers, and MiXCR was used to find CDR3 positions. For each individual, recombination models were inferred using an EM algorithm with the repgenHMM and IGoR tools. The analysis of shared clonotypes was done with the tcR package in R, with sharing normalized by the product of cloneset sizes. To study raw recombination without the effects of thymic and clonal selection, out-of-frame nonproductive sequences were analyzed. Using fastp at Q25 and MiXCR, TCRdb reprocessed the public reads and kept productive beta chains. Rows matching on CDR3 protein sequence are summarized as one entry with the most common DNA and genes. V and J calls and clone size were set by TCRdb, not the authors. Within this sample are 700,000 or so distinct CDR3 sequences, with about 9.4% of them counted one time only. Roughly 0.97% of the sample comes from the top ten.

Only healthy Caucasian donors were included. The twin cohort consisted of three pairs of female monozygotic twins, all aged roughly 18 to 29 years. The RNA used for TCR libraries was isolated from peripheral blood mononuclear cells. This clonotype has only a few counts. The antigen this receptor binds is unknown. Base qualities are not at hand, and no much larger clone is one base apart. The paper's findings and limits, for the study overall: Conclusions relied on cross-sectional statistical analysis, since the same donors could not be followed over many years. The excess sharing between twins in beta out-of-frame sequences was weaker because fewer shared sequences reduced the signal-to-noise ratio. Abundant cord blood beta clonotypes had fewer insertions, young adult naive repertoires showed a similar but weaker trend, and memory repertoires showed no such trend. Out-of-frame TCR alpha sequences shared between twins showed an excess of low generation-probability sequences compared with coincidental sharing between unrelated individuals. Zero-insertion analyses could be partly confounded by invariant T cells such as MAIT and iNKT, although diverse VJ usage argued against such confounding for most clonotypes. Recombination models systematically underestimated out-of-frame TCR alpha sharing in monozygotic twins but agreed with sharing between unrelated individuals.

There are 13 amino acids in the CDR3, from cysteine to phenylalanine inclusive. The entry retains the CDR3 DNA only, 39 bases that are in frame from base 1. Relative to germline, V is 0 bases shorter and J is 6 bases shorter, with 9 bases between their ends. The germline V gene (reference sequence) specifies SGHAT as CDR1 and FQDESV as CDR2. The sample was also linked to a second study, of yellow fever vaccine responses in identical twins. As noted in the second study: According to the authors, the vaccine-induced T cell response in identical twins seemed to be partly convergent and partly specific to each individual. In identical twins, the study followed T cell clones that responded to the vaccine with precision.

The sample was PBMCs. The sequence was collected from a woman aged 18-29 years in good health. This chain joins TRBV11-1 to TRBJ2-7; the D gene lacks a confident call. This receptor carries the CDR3 CASSLARHFEQYF. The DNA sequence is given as TGTGCCAGCAGCTTAGCGCGCCACTTCGAGCAGTACTTC.